A single TCR beta chain is shown here with its context. As yet, its antigen is unknown. The repertoire was sequenced with immunoSEQ multiplex PCR; TCRdb's copy has only in-frame clones and lacks some. In the table there are 4,000 or so clones, 70% to 75% of which are singletons. From germline, CDR1 is LGHNA and CDR2 YSLEER. The ends were cut back, 6 bases at V and 9 bases at J, with 12 bases in the middle. The CDR3 extends over 12 amino acids. Every one of the patients relapsed after autologous stem cell transplantation (brentuximab vedotin exposure was variable). Patients had relapsed/refractory classical Hodgkin lymphoma with complete response, partial response or progressive disease as best response. These data are taken from a study of PD-1 blockade in classical Hodgkin lymphoma. Study results and caveats: Whereas CD4+ TCR diversity had risen significantly by C4D1, CD8+ TCR diversity had not. Reported baseline diversity: healthy donors highest, relapsed/refractory patients lowest. Diversity similar to that of newly diagnosed patients was seen at baseline in complete responders.

Sequencing was performed on peripheral blood mononuclear cells (PBMCs), taken at baseline. The clonotype comes from a human donor with classical Hodgkin lymphoma. The gene calls are TRBV4-3 and TRBJ2-1; D not certain. The chain's CDR3 is CASSRALGEQFF. CDR3 nucleotide sequence: TGCGCCAGCAGTCGAGCCCTGGGTGAGCAGTTCTTC.